This T cell receptor (beta chain) was identified in a study of cytomegalovirus exposure and HLA in healthy donors. Researchers ran the PCR with 60 Vbeta and 13 Jbeta primers. Here immunoSEQ multiplex PCR was the method, and the copy in TCRdb shows in-frame clones only, minus some. This listing includes tens of thousands of clones. Trimming left V 0 bases short and J 7 bases short, with 17 bases between. This CDR3 contains 15 residues. CDR1 is SGHDT, CDR2 YYEEEE, per germline. The chain joins TRBV5-6 to TRBJ2-7; D possibly corresponds to TRBD2 (6 bases). Source material: PBMCs. The TCR sequence derives from a female donor in good health and CMV-seropositive. Here the CDR3 reads CASSLGPGVVGEQYF. CDR3 coding DNA: TGTGCCAGCAGCTTGGGGCCGGGAGTCGTGGGGGAGCAGTACTTC.